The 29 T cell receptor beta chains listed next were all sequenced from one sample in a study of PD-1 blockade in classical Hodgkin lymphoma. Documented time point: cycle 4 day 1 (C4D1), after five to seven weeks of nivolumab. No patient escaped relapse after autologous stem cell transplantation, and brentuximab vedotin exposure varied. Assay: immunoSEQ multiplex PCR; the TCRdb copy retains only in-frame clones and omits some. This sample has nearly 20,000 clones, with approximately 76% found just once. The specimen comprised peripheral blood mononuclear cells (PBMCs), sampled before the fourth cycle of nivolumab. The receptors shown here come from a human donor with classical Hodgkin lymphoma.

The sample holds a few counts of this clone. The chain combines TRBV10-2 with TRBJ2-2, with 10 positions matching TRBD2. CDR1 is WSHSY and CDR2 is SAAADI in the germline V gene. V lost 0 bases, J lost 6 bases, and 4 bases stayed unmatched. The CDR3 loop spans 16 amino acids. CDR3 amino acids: CASSESASGGAGELFF. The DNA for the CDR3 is TGCGCCAGCAGTGAGTCCGCGAGCGGGGGGGCCGGGGAGCTGTTTTTT.

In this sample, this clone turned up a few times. The CDR3 region has the DNA TGTGCCAGTAGTAGGACAGGGTTCGGCAATCAGCCCCAGCATTTT. This codes for CASSRTGFGNQPQHF. The genes are TRBV19 and TRBJ1-5; 8 bases map to TRBD1. Germline trimming cut 4 bases from V and 2 bases from J; bases unmatched to any gene: 4. The CDR3 contains 15 residues. Germline V gene lookup returns CDR1 LNHDA and CDR2 SQIVND (reference sequence).

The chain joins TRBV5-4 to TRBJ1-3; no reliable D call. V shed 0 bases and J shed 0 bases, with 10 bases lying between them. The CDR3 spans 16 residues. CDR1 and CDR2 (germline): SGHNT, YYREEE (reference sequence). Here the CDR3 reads CASSLAGIYSGNTIYF. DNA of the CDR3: TGTGCCAGCAGCTTGGCGGGAATATACTCTGGAAACACCATATATTTT.

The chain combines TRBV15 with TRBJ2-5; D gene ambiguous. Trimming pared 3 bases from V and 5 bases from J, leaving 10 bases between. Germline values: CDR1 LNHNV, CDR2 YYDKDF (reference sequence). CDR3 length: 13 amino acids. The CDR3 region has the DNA TGTGCCACCAGCAGTGTAGCCGGGGAGACCCAGTACTTC. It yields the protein CATSSVAGETQYF.

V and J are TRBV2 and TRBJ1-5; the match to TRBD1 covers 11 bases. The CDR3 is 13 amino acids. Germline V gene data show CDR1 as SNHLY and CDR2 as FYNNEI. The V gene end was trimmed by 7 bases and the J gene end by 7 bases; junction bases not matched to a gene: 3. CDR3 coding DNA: TGTGCCAGCACCCGGACAGGGGGCCAGCCCCAGCATTTT. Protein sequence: CASTRTGGQPQHF.

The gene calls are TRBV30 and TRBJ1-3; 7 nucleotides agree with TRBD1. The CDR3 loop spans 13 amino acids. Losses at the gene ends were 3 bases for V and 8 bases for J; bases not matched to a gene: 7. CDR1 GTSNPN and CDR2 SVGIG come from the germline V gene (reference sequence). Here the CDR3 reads CAWRAGGEYTIYF. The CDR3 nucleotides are TGTGCCTGGAGGGCAGGGGGGGAATACACCATATATTTT.

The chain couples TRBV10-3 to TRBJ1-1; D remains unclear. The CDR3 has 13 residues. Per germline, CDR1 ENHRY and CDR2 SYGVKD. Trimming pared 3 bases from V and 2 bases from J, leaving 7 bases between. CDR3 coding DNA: TGTGCCATCAGTGAAGAGTTTAACACTGAAGCTTTCTTT. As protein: CAISEEFNTEAFF.

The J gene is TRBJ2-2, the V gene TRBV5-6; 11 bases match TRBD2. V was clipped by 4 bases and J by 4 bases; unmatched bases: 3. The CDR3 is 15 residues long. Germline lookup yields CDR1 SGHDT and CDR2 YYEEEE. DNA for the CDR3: TGTGCCAGCAGCAGGACTAGCGGGCCCACCGGGGAGCTGTTTTTT. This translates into CASSRTSGPTGELFF. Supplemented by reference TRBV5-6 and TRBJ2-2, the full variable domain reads DAGVTQSPTHLIKTRGQQVTLRCSPKSGHDTVSWYQQALGQGPQFIFQYYEEEERQRGNFPDRFSGHQFPNYSSELNVNALLLGDSALYLCASSRTSGPTGELFFGEGSRLTVL.

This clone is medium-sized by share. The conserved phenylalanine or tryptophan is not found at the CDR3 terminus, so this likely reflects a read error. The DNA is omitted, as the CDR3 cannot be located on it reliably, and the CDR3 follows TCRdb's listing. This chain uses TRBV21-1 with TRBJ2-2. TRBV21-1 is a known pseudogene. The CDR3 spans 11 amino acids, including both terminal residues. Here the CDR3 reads CASSTRRDDES.

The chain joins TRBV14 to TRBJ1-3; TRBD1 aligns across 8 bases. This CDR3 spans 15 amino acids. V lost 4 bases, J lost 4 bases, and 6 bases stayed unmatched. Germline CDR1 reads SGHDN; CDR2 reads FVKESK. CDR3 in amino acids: CASSPQGARGNTIYF. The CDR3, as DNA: TGTGCCAGCAGCCCCCAGGGGGCGAGGGGAAACACCATATATTTT.

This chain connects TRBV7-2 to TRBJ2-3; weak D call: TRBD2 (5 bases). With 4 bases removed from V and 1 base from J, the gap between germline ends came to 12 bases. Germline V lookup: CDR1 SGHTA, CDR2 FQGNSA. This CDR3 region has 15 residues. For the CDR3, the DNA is TGTGCCAGCAGCTCGTACGAGGGCGGCACAGATACGCAGTATTTT. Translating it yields CASSSYEGGTDTQYF.

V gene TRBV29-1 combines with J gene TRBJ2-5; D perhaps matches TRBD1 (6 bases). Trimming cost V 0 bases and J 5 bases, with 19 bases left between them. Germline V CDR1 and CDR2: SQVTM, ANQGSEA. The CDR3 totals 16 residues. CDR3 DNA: TGCAGCGTTGAAGAACCCCGACAGGTGCTTTTGGAGACCCAGTACTTC. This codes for CSVEEPRQVLLETQYF.

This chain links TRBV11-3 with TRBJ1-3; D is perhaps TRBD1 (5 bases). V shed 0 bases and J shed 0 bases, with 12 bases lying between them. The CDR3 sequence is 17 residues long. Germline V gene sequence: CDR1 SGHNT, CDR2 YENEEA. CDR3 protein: CASSLEGWGISGNTIYF. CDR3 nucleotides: TGTGCCAGCAGCTTAGAAGGCTGGGGGATCTCTGGAAACACCATATATTTT.

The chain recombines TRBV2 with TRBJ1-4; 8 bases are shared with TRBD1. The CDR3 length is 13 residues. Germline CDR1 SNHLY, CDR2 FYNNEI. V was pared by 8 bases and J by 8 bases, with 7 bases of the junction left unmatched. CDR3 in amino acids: CASSGGTGEKLFF. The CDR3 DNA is TGTGCCAGCTCTGGGGGGACAGGCGAAAAACTGTTTTTT.

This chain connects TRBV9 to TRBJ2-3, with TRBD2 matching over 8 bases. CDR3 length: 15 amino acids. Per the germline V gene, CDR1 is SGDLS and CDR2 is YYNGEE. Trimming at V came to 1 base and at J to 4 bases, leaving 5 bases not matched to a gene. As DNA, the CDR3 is TGTGCCAGCAGCGTAAGAACGGGGGGGGCAGATACGCAGTATTTT. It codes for CASSVRTGGADTQYF.

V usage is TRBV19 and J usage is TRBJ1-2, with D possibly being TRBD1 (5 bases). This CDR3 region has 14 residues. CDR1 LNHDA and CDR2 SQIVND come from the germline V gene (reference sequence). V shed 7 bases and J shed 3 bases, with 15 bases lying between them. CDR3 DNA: TGTGCCAGTAAGGTGTGGGGCTACGACTATGGCTACACCTTC. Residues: CASKVWGYDYGYTF. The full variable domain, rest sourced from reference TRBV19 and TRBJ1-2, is DGGITQSPKYLFRKEGQNVTLSCEQNLNHDAMYWYRQDPGQGLRLIYYSQIVNDFQKGDIAEGYSVSREKKESFPLTVTSAQKNPTAFYLCASKVWGYDYGYTFGSGTRLTVV.

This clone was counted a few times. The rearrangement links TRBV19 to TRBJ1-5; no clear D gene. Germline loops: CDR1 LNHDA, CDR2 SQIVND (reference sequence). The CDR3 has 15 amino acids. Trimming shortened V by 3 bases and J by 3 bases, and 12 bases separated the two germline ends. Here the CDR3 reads CASSINRPVNQPQHF. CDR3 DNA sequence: TGTGCCAGTAGTATTAATAGGCCAGTCAATCAGCCCCAGCATTTT.

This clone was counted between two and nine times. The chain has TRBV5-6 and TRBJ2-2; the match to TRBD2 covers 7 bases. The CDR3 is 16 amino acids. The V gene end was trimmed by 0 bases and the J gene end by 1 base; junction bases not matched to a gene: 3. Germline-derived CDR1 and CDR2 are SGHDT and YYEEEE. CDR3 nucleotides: TGTGCCAGCAGCTTGGAGTCTAGCGGGAACACCGGGGAGCTGTTTTTT. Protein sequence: CASSLESSGNTGELFF.

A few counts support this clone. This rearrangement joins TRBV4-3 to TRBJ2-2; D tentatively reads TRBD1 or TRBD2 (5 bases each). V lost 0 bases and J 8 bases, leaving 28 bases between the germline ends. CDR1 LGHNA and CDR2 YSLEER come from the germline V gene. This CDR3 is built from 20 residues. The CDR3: CASSQDLPGIGTDFLGELFF. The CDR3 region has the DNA TGCGCCAGCAGCCAAGATCTTCCGGGGATCGGGACCGATTTTTTGGGGGAGCTGTTTTTT.

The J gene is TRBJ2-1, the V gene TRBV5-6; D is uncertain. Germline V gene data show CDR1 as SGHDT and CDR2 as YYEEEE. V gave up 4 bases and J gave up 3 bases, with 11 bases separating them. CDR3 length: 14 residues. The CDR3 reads CASSPREVYNEQFF. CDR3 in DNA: TGTGCCAGCAGCCCTAGAGAAGTCTACAATGAGCAGTTCTTC.

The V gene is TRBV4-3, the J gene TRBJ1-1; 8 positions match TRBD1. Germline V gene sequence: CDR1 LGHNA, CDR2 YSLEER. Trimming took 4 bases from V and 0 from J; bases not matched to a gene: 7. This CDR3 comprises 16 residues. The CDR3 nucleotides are TGCGCCAGCAGCCTCCGGACAGGGCCCATGAACACTGAAGCTTTCTTT. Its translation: CASSLRTGPMNTEAFF.

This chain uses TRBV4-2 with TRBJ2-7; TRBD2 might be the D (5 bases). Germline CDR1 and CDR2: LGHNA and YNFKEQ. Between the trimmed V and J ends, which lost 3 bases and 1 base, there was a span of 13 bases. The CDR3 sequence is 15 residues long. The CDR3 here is CASSQDYGNSYEQYF. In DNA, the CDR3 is TGTGCCAGCAGCCAGGATTACGGGAATTCCTACGAGCAGTACTTC.

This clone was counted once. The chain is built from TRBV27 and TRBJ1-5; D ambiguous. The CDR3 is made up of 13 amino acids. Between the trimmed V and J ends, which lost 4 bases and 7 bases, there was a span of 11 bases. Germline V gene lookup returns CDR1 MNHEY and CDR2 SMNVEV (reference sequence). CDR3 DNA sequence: TGTGCCAGCAGTTGGGGTGAGGGCCAGCCCCAGCATTTT. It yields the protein CASSWGEGQPQHF.

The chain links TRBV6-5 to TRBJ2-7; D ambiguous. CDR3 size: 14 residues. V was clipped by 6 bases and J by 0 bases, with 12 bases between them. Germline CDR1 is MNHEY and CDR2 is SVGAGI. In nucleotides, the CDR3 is TGTGCCAGCAGGATCATACTGAGCTCCTACGAGCAGTACTTC. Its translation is CASRIILSSYEQYF.

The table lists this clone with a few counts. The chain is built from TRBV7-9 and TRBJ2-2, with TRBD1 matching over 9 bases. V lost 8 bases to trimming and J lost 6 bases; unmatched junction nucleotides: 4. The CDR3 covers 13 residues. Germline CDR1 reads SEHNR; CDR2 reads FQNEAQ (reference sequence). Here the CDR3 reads CASSGTGPGELFF. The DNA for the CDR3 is TGTGCCAGCTCCGGGACAGGGCCCGGGGAGCTGTTTTTT.

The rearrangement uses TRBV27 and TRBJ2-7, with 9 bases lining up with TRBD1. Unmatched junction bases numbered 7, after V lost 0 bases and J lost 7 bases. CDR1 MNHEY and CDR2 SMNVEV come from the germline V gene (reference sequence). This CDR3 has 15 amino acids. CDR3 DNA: TGTGCCAGCAGTTTATCGGGGACAGGGTTGTGGGAGCAGTACTTC. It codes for CASSLSGTGLWEQYF.

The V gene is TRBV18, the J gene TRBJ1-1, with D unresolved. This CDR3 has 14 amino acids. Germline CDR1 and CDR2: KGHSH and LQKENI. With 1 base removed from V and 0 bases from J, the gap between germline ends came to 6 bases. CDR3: CASSPRQMNTEAFF. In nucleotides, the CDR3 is TGTGCCAGCTCACCACGGCAGATGAACACTGAAGCTTTCTTT.

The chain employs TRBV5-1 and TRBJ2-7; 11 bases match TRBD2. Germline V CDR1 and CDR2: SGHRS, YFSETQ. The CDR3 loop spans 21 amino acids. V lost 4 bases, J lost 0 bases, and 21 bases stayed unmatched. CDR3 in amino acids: CASSRLGTSGSSGGSSYEQYF. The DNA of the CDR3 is TGCGCCAGCAGCCGGCTGGGGACTAGCGGCTCCTCAGGGGGGAGCTCCTACGAGCAGTACTTC.

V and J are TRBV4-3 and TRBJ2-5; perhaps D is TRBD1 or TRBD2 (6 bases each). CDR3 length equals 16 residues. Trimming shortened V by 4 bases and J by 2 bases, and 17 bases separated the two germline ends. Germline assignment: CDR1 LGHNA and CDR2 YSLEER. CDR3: CASSLTPGAPQETQYF. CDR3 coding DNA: TGCGCCAGCAGCCTAACCCCGGGGGCCCCACAAGAGACCCAGTACTTC.